The rows below give T cell receptor beta chains drawn from one sample of a study of T cell responses to AZD1222 COVID-19 vaccine. Assay: immunoSEQ multiplex PCR; the TCRdb copy retains only in-frame clones and omits some. The table lists approximately 130,000 clones, 80% to 95% of them singletons, with more than 2.5% in the top ten. The specimen comprised peripheral blood, sampled on day 0 of AZD1222 vaccination. All receptors derive from an adult in good health. CDR3s include the opening cysteine and the closing phenylalanine or tryptophan. D genes are given only for firm matches. Size is omitted from some rows. Given values are once, few, many or a class for expanded clones.

TRBJ2-3 . TRBV7-8 TRBD2 TGTGCCAGCAGCTTAAAGCGGGCTGGGCCCCGGGGGGGCACAGATACGCAGTATTTT CASSLKRAGPRGGTDTQYF
TRBJ1-1 . TRBV6-1 . TGTGCCAGCAGTGGGGCGAGACAGGTTTTTTCTGGCACTGAAGCTTTCTTT CASSGARQVFSGTEAFF
TRBJ2-2 . TRBV2 TRBD1 TGTGCCAGCAGTAAGCCGACAGGGGGCGGCGGGGAGCTGTTTTTT CASSKPTGGGGELFF
TRBJ2-7 . TRBV7-3 TRBD2 TGTGCCAGCAGCAAACTTAGCGGGAGAGGCGAGCAGTACTTC CASSKLSGRGEQYF
TRBJ2-6 . TRBV9 . TGTGCCAGCAGCGTCCGGGACTTACAGTGGAGGGCCAACGTCCTGACTTTC CASSVRDLQWRANVLTF
TRBJ1-1 . TRBV9 . TGTGCCAGCAGCGTAGGTACAGGAATGAACACTGAAGCTTTCTTT CASSVGTGMNTEAFF
TRBJ2-2 . TRBV28 . TGTGCCAGCAGTTTATTAGGGGGTTTGAACACCGGGGAGCTGTTTTTT CASSLLGGLNTGELFF
TRBJ2-7 . TRBV5-4 . TGTGCCAGCAGCTTGGCGGGAGCCACCTACGAGCAGTACTTC CASSLAGATYEQYF
TRBJ1-2 . TRBV28 . TGTGCCAGCAGTTTAATAGGACAGCATTTACGCTACACCTTC CASSLIGQHLRYTF
TRBJ2-6 . TRBV2 . TGTGCCTGCCCGCGTGCCGGGGCCAACGTCCTGACTTTC CACPRAGANVLTF
TRBJ1-5 . TRBV5-1 TRBD1 TGCGCCAGCAGCCCCGGGAGAGGGGGCGGCAATCAGCCCCAGCATTTT CASSPGRGGGNQPQHF
TRBJ2-5 . TRBV6-2/TRBV6-3 TRBD2 TGTGCCAGCAGTTCTCCAACTAGCGGAACACAAGAGACCCAGTACTTC CASSSPTSGTQETQYF
TRBJ1-2 once TRBV6-5 TRBD1 TGTGCCACCCTGACAGGGCCCTATGGCTACACCTTC CATLTGPYGYTF
TRBJ1-6 few TRBV4-1 . TGCGCCAGCAGCCAAGATCGAGGGGGATCACCCCTCCACTTT CASSQDRGGSPLHF
TRBJ2-1 . TRBV25-1 . TGTGCCAGCAGTGACGGAGGACCCCGGGGTGAGCAGTTCTTC CASSDGGPRGEQFF
TRBJ2-1 . TRBV4-2 TRBD2 TGTGCCAGCAGCCAAGATCCCCTAGTCGCGGGAGGTACTTACAATGAGCAGTTCTTC CASSQDPLVAGGTYNEQFF
TRBJ1-6 . TRBV5-4 TRBD1 TGTGCCAGCAGCCCGGACAGGAGTGATTCACCCCTCCACTTT CASSPDRSDSPLHF
TRBJ1-3 . TRBV28 . TGTGCCAGCAACCGGGGGGCTGGAAACACCATATATTTT CASNRGAGNTIYF
TRBJ1-1 . TRBV11-3 . TGTGCCAGCAGCGGAGGGGGAGGGAGGACTGAAGCTTTCTTT CASSGGGGRTEAFF
TRBJ1-1 once TRBV5-5 TRBD1 TGTGCCAGCAGCGTACAGGGGTTGGGCACTGAAGCTTTCTTT CASSVQGLGTEAFF
TRBJ1-3 . TRBV18 . TGTGCCAGCTCACCATCGGCAGGGCGGTACTCTGGAAACACCATATATTTT CASSPSAGRYSGNTIYF
TRBJ1-5 . TRBV6-5 . TGTGCCAGCAGCCAGAGGCCGGATAGCAATCAGCCCCAGCATTTT CASSQRPDSNQPQHF
TRBJ2-7 . TRBV28 . TGTGCCAGCAGGGGATCAGTCTCCTACGAGCAGTACTTC CASRGSVSYEQYF
TRBJ1-5 . TRBV18 TRBD1 TGTGCCAGCTCACCAAATGACAGGGGTGGGGATCAGCCCCAGCATTTT CASSPNDRGGDQPQHF
TRBJ1-6 . TRBV19 . TGTGCCAGTCAAGATGACGGGGCTTCACCCCTCCACTTT CASQDDGASPLHF
TRBJ1-6 . TRBV9 . TGTGCCAGCAGCGTAGATTTCCCCTATGGGAGATCACCCCTCCACTTT CASSVDFPYGRSPLHF
TRBJ1-5 . TRBV27 . TGTGCCAGCAGCTCCAACAGGGGCAATCAGCCCCAGCATTTT CASSSNRGNQPQHF
TRBJ1-2 . TRBV11-2 . TGTGCCAGCAGCTTAGATCCAAACTATGGCTACACCTTC CASSLDPNYGYTF
TRBJ2-5 . TRBV28 . TGTGCCAGCAGCTCCCCGGGCAATGGAGAGACCCAGTACTTC CASSSPGNGETQYF
TRBJ2-7 . TRBV9 TRBD2 TGTGCCAGCAGCCCTCGGACTAGCGGGAGTCCAGGCGAGCAGTACTTC CASSPRTSGSPGEQYF
TRBJ2-1 . TRBV3-1/TRBV3-2 TRBD2 TGTGCCAGCAGCCAACCGCTAGCGGGACCCTACAATGAGCAGTTCTTC CASSQPLAGPYNEQFF
TRBJ2-2 few TRBV5-1 . TGCGCCAGCAGCTTGGCGGGCGGCACCGGGGAGCTGTTTTTT CASSLAGGTGELFF
TRBJ2-5 . TRBV12-3/TRBV12-4 . TGTGCCAGCAGTCCCCGCGAGACCCAGTACTTC CASSPRETQYF
TRBJ1-4 . TRBV28 . TGTGCCAGCAGTCTCGCGGATGAAATTAATGAAAAACTGTTTTTT CASSLADEINEKLFF
TRBJ2-2 . TRBV7-3 TRBD2 TGTGCCAGCAGCTCACATAGCGGGAGGGCCGACGGGGAGCTGTTTTTT CASSSHSGRADGELFF
TRBJ1-6 . TRBV30 TRBD1 TGTGCCTCGGGACAGTCCCTAGGATCACCCCTCCACTTT CASGQSLGSPLHF
TRBJ1-5 . TRBV15 TRBD1 TGTGCCACCAGCAGAGGACAGGGCGGCAATCAGCCCCAGCATTTT CATSRGQGGNQPQHF
TRBJ1-1 . TRBV2 . TGTGCCAGCAGGGCACAGGGATCGAACACTGAAGCTTTCTTT CASRAQGSNTEAFF
TRBJ1-1 . TRBV9 . TGTGCCAGCAGCCCCACCGGGACGAACACTGAAGCTTTCTTT CASSPTGTNTEAFF
TRBJ2-3 . TRBV19 . TGTGCCAGTAGTTTCGGACCCCTGACAGATACGCAGTATTTT CASSFGPLTDTQYF
TRBJ2-1 . TRBV6-5 . TGTGCCAGCAGTTATCGGGACACCCGTCCAAACAATGAGCAGTTCTTC CASSYRDTRPNNEQFF
TRBJ1-5 . TRBV28 TRBD1 TGTGCCAGCAGGCTTTCGGGACAGGAGACATATAGCAATCAGCCCCAGCATTTT CASRLSGQETYSNQPQHF
TRBJ2-2 . TRBV28 TRBD2 TGTGCCAGCAGTAAGACTAGCGGGAGGCGTCACGGGGAGCTGTTTTTT CASSKTSGRRHGELFF
TRBJ2-3 . TRBV7-6 . TGTGCCAGCAGCTTAGCGCTCGACAGTAGCACAGATACGCAGTATTTT CASSLALDSSTDTQYF
TRBJ2-1 . TRBV4-1 . TGCGCCAGCAGCCAAGGAAGTGTTGGTGGTGAGCAGTTCTTC CASSQGSVGGEQFF
TRBJ2-1 . TRBV27 . TGTGCCAGCAGTTCCCCGGGCAGACACAATGAGCAGTTCTTC CASSSPGRHNEQFF
TRBJ1-3 . TRBV19 . TGTGCCAGTAGCCTTAGGCCGTCGAGCTCTGGAAACACCATATATTTT CASSLRPSSSGNTIYF
TRBJ2-2 . TRBV9 TRBD2 TGTGCCAGCAGCCCGCTAGCGGGACGGACCGGGGAGCTGTTTTTT CASSPLAGRTGELFF
TRBJ2-7 . TRBV27 . TGTGCCAGCGGTAGCCCGACGAGGGAGCAGTACTTC CASGSPTREQYF
TRBJ1-6 . TRBV28 . TGTGCCAGCATGAACTATAATTCACCCCTCCACTTT CASMNYNSPLHF
TRBJ1-6 . TRBV4-1 . TGCGCCAGCAGCCAAGAGGATAGAGATAATTCACCCCTCCACTTT CASSQEDRDNSPLHF
TRBJ1-4 . TRBV19 . TGTGCCATTTCGACCCCGGGTGCGGAAAAACTGTTTTTT CAISTPGAEKLFF
TRBJ2-1 . TRBV10-3 . TGTGCCATCAGGGAACCTGCAGGGCCCAATGCGGAGTTCTTC CAIREPAGPNAEFF
TRBJ2-5 . TRBV5-1 . TGCGCCAGCAGCTTGGAGCCTGTAGAGACCCAGTACTTC CASSLEPVETQYF
TRBJ1-1 . TRBV7-9 TRBD1 TGTGCCAGCAGCTTAGACAGGGGCACTGAAGCTTTCTTT CASSLDRGTEAFF
TRBJ2-7 . TRBV19 . TGTGCCAGTAGTATCCGGGGAGTCGTTGCCGAGCAGTACTTC CASSIRGVVAEQYF
TRBJ1-2 . TRBV15 TRBD1 TGTGCCACCAGCAGAGACTTTACCGGGACAGGGGTCTATGGCTACACCTTC CATSRDFTGTGVYGYTF
TRBJ1-1 once TRBV12-3/TRBV12-4 . TGTGCCAGCAAACCCACAGTTTACACTGAAGCTTTCTTT CASKPTVYTEAFF
TRBJ1-3 once TRBV30 . TGTGCCTGGAGTGTACCCCCCACAAGGTCTGGAAACACCATATATTTT CAWSVPPTRSGNTIYF